This is a list of T cell receptor beta chains from one sample in a study of blood T cell repertoires in COVID-19. Sequencing was performed with immunoSEQ multiplex PCR; in TCRdb, only in-frame clones are kept and a portion is missing. The sample contains about 130,000 clones, around 73% of which appear only once. Input material: peripheral blood. The receptors here all came from a man aged 55 to 70 who had recovered from COVID-19. The CDR3 runs from the conserved cysteine through the conserved F or W. The D gene is left open where the match is weak. Only some rows state a clone size, as once, few, many or a class for expanded clones.

size	V	D	J	DNA	CDR3
-	TRBV27	-	TRBJ1-2	TGTGCCAGCAGTTTAAAGAGGGTCTATGGCTACACCTTC	CASSLKRVYGYTF
-	TRBV28	-	TRBJ2-2	TGTGCCAGCAGTTCCACTAGTGTCCCCGGGGAGCTGTTTTTT	CASSSTSVPGELFF
-	TRBV10-3	-	TRBJ1-2	TGTGCCATCAGCAATACAGGGACCAATGGCTACACCTTC	CAISNTGTNGYTF
-	TRBV6-5	-	TRBJ1-2	TGTGCCAGCAGTTACTTACAGGTCCTAATGAACTATGGCTACACCTTC	CASSYLQVLMNYGYTF
-	TRBV10-2	TRBD2	TRBJ2-1	TGCGCCAGCAGTGAGTCGTTAAGCGGGACGGGCTACAATGAGCAGTTCTTC	CASSESLSGTGYNEQFF
-	TRBV19	-	TRBJ1-1	TGTGCCAGTAGATCCACGGGAGGTACTGAAGCTTTCTTT	CASRSTGGTEAFF
-	TRBV7-2	TRBD2	TRBJ2-2	TGTGCCAGCAGCTTCGGGAGGGCCGGCACCGGGGAGCTGTTTTTT	CASSFGRAGTGELFF
-	TRBV29-1	TRBD1	TRBJ2-7	TGCAGCGTTGAGGGACAGACCTACGAGCAGTACTTC	CSVEGQTYEQYF
-	TRBV11-2	-	TRBJ2-6	TGTGCCAGCAGCCTCCGAGGTACTAGTACTGGGGCCAACGTCCTGACTTTC	CASSLRGTSTGANVLTF
-	TRBV30	TRBD1	TRBJ2-2	TGTGCCTGGAGTGTAGGGACAGCCACCGGGGAGCTGTTTTTT	CAWSVGTATGELFF
few	TRBV7-2	TRBD2	TRBJ2-2	TGTGCCAGCAGCCATACTAGCGGGGGGGCCGCCGGGGAGCTGTTTTTT	CASSHTSGGAAGELFF
-	TRBV6-6	-	TRBJ2-2	TGTGCCAGCAGCCGACAGTTACCCGGGGAGCTGTTTTTT	CASSRQLPGELFF
few	TRBV29-1	-	TRBJ1-2	TGCAGCGTTGAAGAGTCAGTAGGCTACACCTTC	CSVEESVGYTF
few	TRBV2	-	TRBJ2-7	TGTGCCAGCAGTGAAGCAGGGGACGAGCAGTACTTC	CASSEAGDEQYF
-	TRBV3-1/TRBV3-2	-	TRBJ2-7	TGTGCCAGCAGCCAGGGGGGACTCCCTGCCCCCTACGAGCAGTACTTC	CASSQGGLPAPYEQYF
-	TRBV7-8	-	TRBJ1-2	TGTGCCAGCAGCTTATCGGTTAACTATGGCTACACCTTC	CASSLSVNYGYTF
many	TRBV7-9	TRBD1	TRBJ2-3	TGTGCCAGCAGCCCCGGGACAGGGTCCACAGATACGCAGTATTTT	CASSPGTGSTDTQYF
-	TRBV15	-	TRBJ1-3	TGTGCCACCAGCAGAGATTACCCTAGCTCTGGAAACACCATATATTTT	CATSRDYPSSGNTIYF
-	TRBV9	-	TRBJ1-5	TGTGCCAGCAGCCCTGGGGGGGGGCAGAGCAATCAGCCCCAGCATTTT	CASSPGGGQSNQPQHF
many	TRBV6-6	-	TRBJ1-3	TGTGCCGCTTACAGGGTCTCTGGAAACACCATATATTTT	CAAYRVSGNTIYF
-	TRBV5-1	TRBD2	TRBJ2-3	TGCGCCAGCAGCTGGCGGGGGGAGGAGGATACGCAGTATTTT	CASSWRGEEDTQYF
-	TRBV28	TRBD1	TRBJ1-3	TGTGCCAGCAGTTTGTACAGGGGACAAATAGGGAACACCATATATTTT	CASSLYRGQIGNTIYF
few	TRBV6-1	TRBD2	TRBJ2-3	TGTGCCAGCAGTGACCCTAGCGGGGGGCGCAAAGATACGCAGTATTTT	CASSDPSGGRKDTQYF
-	TRBV28	-	TRBJ2-3	TGTGCCAGCAGTCTCAGGGATACGCAGTATTTT	CASSLRDTQYF
-	TRBV6-5	-	TRBJ2-7	TGTGCCAGCAGTTACTCAGCGACTACATACGAGCAGTACTTC	CASSYSATTYEQYF
-	TRBV29-1	TRBD1	TRBJ1-5	TGCAGCGTTGGGGACAGGGGAGGCCAGCCCCAGCATTTT	CSVGDRGGQPQHF
-	TRBV28	TRBD2	TRBJ2-1	TGTGCCAGCAGTTTCGGAAAACCGAAACCCCCAAGAGCGGGAGGTTCCTACAATGAGCAGTTCTTC	CASSFGKPKPPRAGGSYNEQFF
-	TRBV12-3/TRBV12-4	-	TRBJ1-2	TGTGCCAGCAGCCCCGGGTCGTGGGGCGGCTACACCTTC	CASSPGSWGGYTF
-	TRBV11-2	-	TRBJ1-6	TGTGCCAGCAGCACGACAGTTTCACCCCTCCACTTT	CASSTTVSPLHF
-	TRBV28	-	TRBJ1-2	TGTGCCAGCAGTCCAAAGTTGAGTTATGGCTACACCTTC	CASSPKLSYGYTF
-	TRBV9	TRBD1	TRBJ1-4	TGTGCCAGCAGCATCGGGACAGTAAATGAAAAACTGTTTTTT	CASSIGTVNEKLFF
-	TRBV5-4	-	TRBJ1-3	TGTGCCAGCAGCTTCATGAGCTCTGGAAACACCATATATTTT	CASSFMSSGNTIYF